The 32 T cell receptor beta chains below all came from one sample that was sequenced in a study of shared clonotypes between healthy human individuals. TCRdb's copy holds only in-frame clones and misses some; the assay was immunoSEQ multiplex PCR. Among roughly 2,300,000 clones listed, around 93% were seen once. The specimen sequenced was naive CD4+ T cells from PBMCs. Stated subset: CD45RA+ positively selected. These receptors were obtained from a man aged 18 to 30 in good health. Some clones in this sample may be carry-over from other donors' samples.

In the case of this clone: Other nucleotide sequences from this sample produce the same CDR3. The J gene is TRBJ1-3, the V gene TRBV6-1; D unresolved. The CDR3 covers 14 residues. Germline-derived CDR1 and CDR2 are MNHNS and SASEGT. V gave up 1 base and J gave up 0 bases, with 4 bases separating them. CDR3 sequence reads: CASSEGISGNTIYF. CDR3 bases: TGTGCCAGCAGTGAAGGAATCTCTGGAAACACCATATATTTT.

V gene TRBV28 combines with J gene TRBJ1-3, with D unresolved. This CDR3 is built from 16 residues. In germline, CDR1 is MDHEN, CDR2 SYDVKM. V lost 6 bases to trimming and J lost 2 bases, with 17 bases between them. CDR3 nucleotides: TGTGCCAGCAGACCCCCGATTTCGGCCCCTGGAAACACCATATATTTT. Translated, it gives CASRPPISAPGNTIYF.

The chain's CDR3 is CALAGGGATQYF. In nucleotides, the CDR3 is TGTGCTTTAGCGGGAGGTGGGGCGACCCAGTACTTC. The chain combines TRBV25-1 with TRBJ2-5; TRBD2 matches 10 bases. This CDR3 is 12 amino acids long. Germline V gives CDR1 MGHDK, CDR2 SYGVNS.

The chain combines TRBV7-9 with TRBJ2-5; weak D call: TRBD2 (6 bases). Trimming removed 8 bases at V and 2 bases at J, with 15 bases between. The CDR3 runs 14 residues. Germline CDR1 SEHNR, CDR2 FQNEAQ (reference sequence). The CDR3 sequence: CASGGAHQQETQYF. DNA of the CDR3: TGTGCCAGCGGCGGGGCTCACCAACAAGAGACCCAGTACTTC.

This chain connects TRBV28 to TRBJ1-2; TRBD1 matches 9 bases. Germline V lookup: CDR1 MDHEN, CDR2 SYDVKM. There are 14 residues in the CDR3. The ends lost 7 bases at V and 7 bases at J; junction bases unmatched: 10. CDR3 residues: CASITGGLEGGYTF. The CDR3 DNA reads TGTGCCAGCATTACAGGGGGCCTTGAGGGTGGCTACACCTTC.

The gene calls are TRBV5-1 and TRBJ1-4, with D possibly matching TRBD1 (5 bases). The CDR3 extends over 14 amino acids. V lost 6 bases and J lost 3, with 12 bases in between. Per the germline V gene, CDR1 is SGHRS and CDR2 is YFSETQ. The CDR3 sequence: CASTGGRANEKLFF. The CDR3 DNA reads TGCGCCAGCACGGGCGGCAGGGCTAATGAAAAACTGTTTTTT.

This chain links TRBV4-2 with TRBJ1-2; a possible D gene is TRBD1 (5 bases). This CDR3 comprises 15 residues. Trimming shortened V by 0 bases and J by 4 bases, and 12 bases separated the two germline ends. In germline, CDR1 is LGHNA, CDR2 YNFKEQ. The CDR3 protein is CASSQDFGQGYGYTF. The DNA for the CDR3 is TGTGCCAGCAGCCAAGATTTCGGGCAGGGCTATGGCTACACCTTC.

The chain recombines TRBV28 with TRBJ2-5, with D tentatively TRBD2 (6 bases). CDR1 MDHEN and CDR2 SYDVKM come from the germline V gene. The CDR3 spans 16 residues. Trimming removed 4 bases at V and 4 bases at J, with 19 bases between. CDR3 DNA: TGTGCCAGCAGTTCTTTCACGGGAGTGGCTCGAGAGACCCAGTACTTC. This sequence encodes CASSSFTGVARETQYF.

This rearrangement joins TRBV11-2 to TRBJ2-5, with TRBD1 as a possible D gene (6 bases). Germline V gene lookup returns CDR1 SGHAT and CDR2 FQNNGV. Trimming left V 5 bases short and J 5 bases short, with 18 bases between. The CDR3 covers 15 residues. The CDR3 nucleotides read TGTGCCAGCAGCGCGAACAGGGTAAAGGGGGAGACCCAGTACTTC. Protein: CASSANRVKGETQYF.

This sequence joins TRBV18 and TRBJ1-1; no clear D gene. There are 16 residues in the CDR3. V lost 5 bases and J 1 base, leaving 17 bases between the germline ends. The germline gives CDR1 KGHSH, CDR2 LQKENI. As DNA, the CDR3 is TGTGCCAGCTCATATGCAGCCCCAGGTGGGAACACTGAAGCTTTCTTT. Its protein is CASSYAAPGGNTEAFF.

With regard to this clone: The junction shows a germline mismatch at one end, possibly a read error. V is TRBV28 and J is TRBJ2-7, with D possibly matching TRBD1 (5 bases). Germline V gene lookup returns CDR1 MDHEN and CDR2 SYDVKM. The CDR3 has 14 residues. CDR3 sequence reads: CTSNFRARSYEQYF. CDR3 nucleotides: TGTACCAGCAACTTCAGGGCCCGAAGCTACGAGCAGTACTTC.

The rearrangement joins TRBV5-1 to TRBJ2-7; the D call may be TRBD1 or TRBD2 (5 bases each). Per the germline V gene, CDR1 is SGHRS and CDR2 is YFSETQ. Trimming pared 3 bases from V and 0 bases from J, leaving 10 bases between. This CDR3 has 14 residues. The DNA of the CDR3 is TGCGCCAGCAGCTGGGACGGGCGCTCCTACGAGCAGTACTTC. Amino acids: CASSWDGRSYEQYF.

The V and J genes are TRBV29-1 and TRBJ2-5; maybe TRBD2 (5 bases). CDR3 length equals 13 residues. The V end lost 3 bases, the J end lost 3 bases, and 11 bases lay between the germline ends. Germline-derived CDR1 and CDR2 are SQVTM and ANQGSEA. CDR3 sequence reads: CSVDPGIEETQYF. In DNA, the CDR3 is TGCAGCGTTGACCCCGGGATCGAAGAGACCCAGTACTTC.

V is TRBV14 and J is TRBJ2-7, with TRBD1 matching 9 bases. The V gene's germline CDR1 is SGHDN and CDR2 FVKESK. Losses at the gene ends were 0 bases for V and 0 bases for J; bases not matched to a gene: 9. The CDR3 length is 18 residues. DNA of the CDR3: TGTGCCAGCAGCCAAGATTTAATAGGACAGGGGTCCTCCTACGAGCAGTACTTC. Encoded protein: CASSQDLIGQGSSYEQYF.

V is TRBV5-1 and J is TRBJ2-7; TRBD2 aligns across 9 bases. The CDR3 sequence is 17 residues long. Unmatched junction bases numbered 15, after V lost 2 bases and J lost 6 bases. The germline V gene has CDR1 SGHRS and CDR2 YFSETQ. The CDR3: CASSLASIAGEVGEQYF. The CDR3, as DNA: TGCGCCAGCAGCTTAGCCTCCATAGCGGGAGAGGTCGGCGAGCAGTACTTC.

The chain combines TRBV4-2 with TRBJ2-7; D unclear. CDR1 and CDR2 (germline): LGHNA, YNFKEQ. The V gene lost 1 base and the J gene lost 0 bases, with 7 bases spanning the gap. The CDR3 is 14 residues long. The CDR3 nucleotides are TGTGCCAGCAGCCAAGGGTACGGCTCCTACGAGCAGTACTTC. Amino acids: CASSQGYGSYEQYF.

The gene calls are TRBV7-9 and TRBJ1-2; 8 bases are shared with TRBD1. The germline gives CDR1 SEHNR, CDR2 FQNEAQ (reference sequence). The CDR3 sequence is 14 residues long. V shed 5 bases and J 2 bases; nucleotides not matched to a gene: 4. CDR3 in DNA: TGTGCCAGCAGCGGGACAGGCAACAACTATGGCTACACCTTC. It is translated as CASSGTGNNYGYTF.

The J gene is TRBJ2-1, the V gene TRBV2; 7 bases line up with TRBD2. V was pared by 7 bases and J by 7 bases, with 10 bases of the junction left unmatched. This CDR3 has 14 residues. Per the germline V gene, CDR1 is SNHLY and CDR2 is FYNNEI. CDR3 loop: CASNFLAEGNEQFF. The CDR3 coding sequence is TGTGCCAGCAACTTTCTAGCGGAAGGGAATGAGCAGTTCTTC.

CDR3 sequence reads: CALTRGAQETQYF. The DNA of the CDR3 is TGTGCCCTTACCCGAGGGGCCCAAGAGACCCAGTACTTC. The genes are TRBV6-1 and TRBJ2-5; D may correspond to TRBD1 or TRBD2 (5 bases each). The CDR3 contains 13 residues. The germline gives CDR1 MNHNS, CDR2 SASEGT. The V end was cut by 11 bases, the J end by 1 base, with 14 bases between.

The rearrangement uses TRBV5-1 and TRBJ1-1; tentative D call: TRBD1 (6 bases). The CDR3 length is 16 residues. Germline lookup yields CDR1 SGHRS and CDR2 YFSETQ. The V and J ends lost 1 base and 1 base respectively, with 14 bases between them. CDR3 nucleotide sequence: TGCGCCAGCAGCTTGATTATCGGACAGAAGAACACTGAAGCTTTCTTT. Translated, it gives CASSLIIGQKNTEAFF.

The chain employs TRBV7-8 and TRBJ1-5, with D possibly matching TRBD1 (5 bases). Germline CDR1 and CDR2: SGHVS and FQNEAQ. The CDR3 is 16 residues long. V was pared by 2 bases and J by 0 bases, with 11 bases between. Here the CDR3 reads CASSLRTRNSNQPQHF. The DNA of the CDR3 is TGTGCCAGCAGCTTACGGACAAGGAATAGCAATCAGCCCCAGCATTTT.

This clone was observed a single time. The chain combines TRBV6-6 with TRBJ1-5; a weak D match, TRBD1 (5 bases). V lost 6 bases to trimming and J lost 5 bases, with 14 bases between them. The germline V gene encodes CDR1 MNHNY and CDR2 SVGAGI (reference sequence). This CDR3 has 14 residues. This CDR3 is CASRTRGGDQPQHF. CDR3 sequence (DNA): TGTGCCAGCAGGACCCGGGGGGGGGATCAGCCCCAGCATTTT.

This clone was seen a single time. The chain's CDR3 is CASRSEGNYGYTF. DNA of the CDR3: TGCGCCAGCAGGAGTGAGGGTAACTATGGCTACACCTTC. The chain joins TRBV5-1 to TRBJ1-2; D ambiguous. The CDR3 extends over 13 amino acids. Germline V gives CDR1 SGHRS, CDR2 YFSETQ. V was pared by 5 bases and J by 1 base, with 9 bases between.

This chain joins TRBV2 and TRBJ2-7; D not resolved. Trimming removed 8 bases at V and 3 bases at J, with 14 bases between. The CDR3 is 13 amino acids. Germline-derived CDR1 and CDR2 are SNHLY and FYNNEI. DNA for the CDR3: TGTGCCAGCGGGCACCACACGGTCTACGAGCAGTACTTC. This translates into CASGHHTVYEQYF.

V is TRBV6-1 and J is TRBJ1-5, with D perhaps TRBD1 (5 bases). The V and J ends lost 5 bases and 9 bases respectively, with 17 bases between them. In germline, CDR1 is MNHNS, CDR2 SASEGT. This CDR3 is built from 14 residues. CDR3 sequence reads: CASSPGLLPGPQHF. The CDR3 DNA reads TGTGCCAGCAGTCCGGGACTGCTACCAGGGCCCCAGCATTTT.

The chain is built from TRBV28 and TRBJ2-7; the match to TRBD1 covers 7 bases. The germline CDR1 and CDR2 sequences are MDHEN and SYDVKM. The CDR3 consists of 15 residues. The V gene end was trimmed by 3 bases and the J gene end by 3 bases; junction bases not matched to a gene: 8. The CDR3 reads CASSLAGGTYYEQYF. The CDR3 DNA sequence: TGTGCCAGCAGTTTGGCAGGGGGAACCTACTACGAGCAGTACTTC. Variable domain in full (rest from reference TRBV28 and TRBJ2-7): DVKVTQSSRYLVKRTGEKVFLECVQDMDHENMFWYRQDPGLGLRLIYFSYDVKMKEKGDIPEGYSVSREKKERFSLILESASTNQTSMYLCASSLAGGTYYEQYFGPGTRLTVT.

Note on this clone: The junction departs from the called germline gene at one end, perhaps through a read error. J is TRBJ2-5 and V is TRBV10-1; 10 nucleotides line up with TRBD1. The CDR3 totals 17 residues. Per the germline V gene, CDR1 is WNHNN and CDR2 is SYGVQD (reference sequence). CDR3 DNA sequence: TGCGCCGGCAGGGATTCCCTGGGACAGGGGTACCAAGAGACCCAGTACTTC. Amino acid sequence: CAGRDSLGQGYQETQYF.

On this clone itself: Distinct nucleotide sequences in the sample also encode this CDR3. V and J are TRBV7-2 and TRBJ2-7; no firm D call. Germline CDR1 is SGHTA and CDR2 is FQGNSA. V was pared by 0 bases and J by 4 bases, with 7 bases between. The CDR3 totals 13 residues. CDR3 bases: TGTGCCAGCAGCTTAGCGAGAGCGTACGAGCAGTACTTC. It is translated as CASSLARAYEQYF.

The chain uses TRBV2 and TRBJ2-5; D may correspond to TRBD1 or TRBD2 (5 bases each). V was cut by 3 bases and J by 2 bases, with 10 bases left in between. The CDR3 covers 14 residues. Germline CDR1 reads SNHLY; CDR2 reads FYNNEI. The DNA of the CDR3 is TGTGCCAGCAGTGAGGGGGTCGGACAAGAGACCCAGTACTTC. Translation: CASSEGVGQETQYF.

This rearrangement joins TRBV27 to TRBJ2-1; TRBD2 aligns across 10 bases. The J segment lost 8 bases and the V segment lost 4 bases, leaving 11 bases of the junction unmatched. CDR1 is MNHEY and CDR2 is SMNVEV in the germline V gene (reference sequence). This CDR3 is 16 amino acids long. This CDR3 reads CASSSYLSGRSHEQFF. The CDR3 DNA reads TGTGCCAGCAGTTCGTACCTTAGCGGGAGGAGCCATGAGCAGTTCTTC.

This clone was detected once. The chain recombines TRBV6-6 with TRBJ2-1; 10 bases are a match to TRBD1. V lost 5 bases, J lost 7 bases, and 11 bases stayed unmatched. Germline-derived CDR1 and CDR2 are MNHNY and SVGAGI (reference sequence). The CDR3 has 16 amino acids. The CDR3 DNA reads TGTGCCAGCAGTCTACAACGACAGGGGGCAGGGAATGAGCAGTTCTTC. It codes for CASSLQRQGAGNEQFF.

The count of this clone is one. The J gene is TRBJ2-7, the V gene TRBV5-1, with TRBD1 matching over 10 bases. With 0 bases clipped from V and 2 bases from J, the junction kept 2 bases outside the gene matches. Germline V gene sequence: CDR1 SGHRS, CDR2 YFSETQ. The CDR3 has 15 amino acids. CDR3 DNA: TGCGCCAGCAGCTTGGATGGGACAGGGGCCTACGAGCAGTACTTC. Its translation: CASSLDGTGAYEQYF.